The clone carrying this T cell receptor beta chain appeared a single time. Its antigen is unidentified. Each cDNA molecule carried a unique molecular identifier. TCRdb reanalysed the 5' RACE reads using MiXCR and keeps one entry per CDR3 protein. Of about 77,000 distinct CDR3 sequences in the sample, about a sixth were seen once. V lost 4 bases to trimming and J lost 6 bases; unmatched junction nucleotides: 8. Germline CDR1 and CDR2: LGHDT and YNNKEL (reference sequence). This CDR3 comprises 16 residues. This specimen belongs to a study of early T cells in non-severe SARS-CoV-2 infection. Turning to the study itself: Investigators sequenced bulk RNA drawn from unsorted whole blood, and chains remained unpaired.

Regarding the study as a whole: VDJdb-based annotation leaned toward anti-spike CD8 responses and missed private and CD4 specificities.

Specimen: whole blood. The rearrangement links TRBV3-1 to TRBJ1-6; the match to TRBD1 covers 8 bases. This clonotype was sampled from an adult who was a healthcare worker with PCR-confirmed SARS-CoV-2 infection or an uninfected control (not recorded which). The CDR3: CASSPTTGGGNSPLHF. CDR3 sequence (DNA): TGTGCCAGCAGCCCCACCACAGGGGGGGGTAATTCACCCCTCCACTTT.